Listed here are 5 T cell receptor beta chains from one sample, sequenced in a study of metastatic and nonmetastatic thyroid tumors. TCRdb re-called clones via MiXCR from the PCR reads. The sample has 12,000 or so clones; more than 25% are singletons. Not a single patient had been given any form of treatment at any point before undergoing thyroid surgery. Sequences were obtained from tumor tissue. The receptors shown here come from a male donor with papillary thyroid cancer or a benign thyroid nodule (not recorded which). Some clones in this sample may be carry-over from other donors' samples.

V gene TRBV2 combines with J gene TRBJ2-7, with D unresolved. Trimming shortened V by 6 bases and J by 2 bases, and 11 bases separated the two germline ends. The CDR3 sequence is 13 residues long. From germline, CDR1 is SNHLY and CDR2 FYNNEI. CDR3 region: CASRFHNAYEQYF. CDR3 DNA: TGTGCCAGCAGATTCCACAACGCCTACGAGCAGTACTTC.

The CDR3 DNA follows: TGCGCCAGCAGCTTGGCCCTACAGTCCGGGGCGAAAAACATTCAGTACTTC. It specifies CASSLALQSGAKNIQYF. The chain recombines TRBV5-1 with TRBJ2-4, with D tentatively TRBD1 or TRBD2 (5 bases each). The germline gives CDR1 SGHRS, CDR2 YFSETQ. Trimming stripped 0 bases from V and 4 bases from J, with 17 bases between. The CDR3 runs 17 residues.

This clone was counted a few times. V usage is TRBV6-1 and J usage is TRBJ2-2, with D unresolved. Germline V gives CDR1 MNHNS, CDR2 SASEGT. CDR3 length: 16 residues. V was shortened by 0 bases and J by 1 base, with 9 bases between the two germline ends. CDR3 nucleotides: TGTGCCAGCAGTGAAGCGTTCTGGCAGAACACCGGGGAGCTGTTTTTT. Amino acids: CASSEAFWQNTGELFF.

The table lists this clone with a few counts. The chain links TRBV6-1 to TRBJ2-7; 7 bases fit TRBD1. The CDR3 loop spans 13 amino acids. Trimming at V came to 6 bases and at J to 1 base, leaving 3 bases not matched to a gene. Per germline, CDR1 MNHNS and CDR2 SASEGT. The DNA of the CDR3 is TGTGCCAGCAGAAGGACAGGATCCTACGAGCAGTACTTC. Amino acid sequence: CASRRTGSYEQYF.

The chain has TRBV9 and TRBJ1-5; D is possibly TRBD1 (5 bases). Germline V gene sequence: CDR1 SGDLS, CDR2 YYNGEE. This CDR3 region has 15 residues. The V end was cut by 0 bases, the J end by 3 bases, with 10 bases between. CDR3 bases: TGTGCCAGCAGCGTAGATGGGGGATTCAATCAGCCCCAGCATTTT. This sequence encodes CASSVDGGFNQPQHF.